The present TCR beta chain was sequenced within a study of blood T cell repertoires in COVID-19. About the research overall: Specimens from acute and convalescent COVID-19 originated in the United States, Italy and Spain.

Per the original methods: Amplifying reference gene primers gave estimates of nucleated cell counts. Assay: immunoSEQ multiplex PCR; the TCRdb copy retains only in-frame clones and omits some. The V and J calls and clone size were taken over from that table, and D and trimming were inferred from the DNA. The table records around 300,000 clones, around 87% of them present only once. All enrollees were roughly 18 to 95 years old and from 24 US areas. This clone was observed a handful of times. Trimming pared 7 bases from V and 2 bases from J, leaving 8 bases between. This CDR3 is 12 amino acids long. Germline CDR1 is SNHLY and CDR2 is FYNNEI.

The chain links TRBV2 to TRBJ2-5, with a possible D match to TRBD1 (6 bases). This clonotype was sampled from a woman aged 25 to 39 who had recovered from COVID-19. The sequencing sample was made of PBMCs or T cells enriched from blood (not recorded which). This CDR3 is CASTDRQETQYF. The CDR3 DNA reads TGTGCCAGCACCGACAGGCAAGAGACCCAGTACTTC.